The 30 T cell receptor beta chains reported below all come from one sample, sequenced in a study of cytomegalovirus exposure and HLA in healthy donors. PCR involved 60 Vbeta and 13 Jbeta primers. Generated by immunoSEQ multiplex PCR, the TCRdb table keeps only in-frame clones and is missing some. The sample has about 130,000 clones, 81% seen once. The source material was PBMCs. All receptors come from a woman between 35 and 50 years old in good health and CMV-seropositive.

This clone is a singleton in its sample. The chain combines TRBV10-3 with TRBJ2-7, with D maybe TRBD2 (6 bases). The ends were cut back, 7 bases at V and 4 bases at J, with 17 bases in the middle. CDR3 length equals 14 residues. Per the germline V gene, CDR1 is ENHRY and CDR2 is SYGVKD. CDR3 residues: CAITPAGGAYEQYF. In DNA form, the CDR3 reads TGTGCCATCACCCCCGCTGGCGGGGCTTACGAGCAGTACTTC.

The V gene is TRBV6-1, the J gene TRBJ2-7, with TRBD1 identical over 10 bases. This CDR3 region has 14 residues. Germline loops: CDR1 MNHNS, CDR2 SASEGT. V was clipped by 4 bases and J by 6 bases; unmatched bases: 6. CDR3 DNA sequence: TGTGCCAGCAGTGGGGGACAGGGGATCTGCGAGCAGTACTTC. Protein product: CASSGGQGICEQYF.

The chain is built from TRBV5-1 and TRBJ2-1; 8 nucleotides align to TRBD1. Germline lookup yields CDR1 SGHRS and CDR2 YFSETQ. J gave up 0 bases and V 2 bases, and 7 bases lay outside the gene matches. This CDR3 has 17 amino acids. CDR3 region: CASSFPKTGASYNEQFF. The CDR3 region has the DNA TGCGCCAGCAGCTTCCCCAAGACAGGGGCCTCCTACAATGAGCAGTTCTTC.

This chain connects TRBV7-9 to TRBJ2-7; 10 bases match TRBD2. Losses at the gene ends were 5 bases for V and 0 bases for J; bases not matched to a gene: 4. This CDR3 is built from 15 residues. The germline gives CDR1 SEHNR, CDR2 FQNEAQ (reference sequence). The CDR3: CASSMGLASSYEQYF. The CDR3 region has the DNA TGTGCCAGCAGCATGGGACTAGCGAGCTCCTACGAGCAGTACTTC.

The chain couples TRBV5-1 to TRBJ2-7; a weak D match, TRBD2 (7 bases). Germline CDR1 is SGHRS and CDR2 is YFSETQ. CDR3 length: 15 amino acids. V lost 7 bases and J lost 0, with 17 bases in between. CDR3 nucleotide sequence: TGCGCCAGCGGAAAGGGGGAGGGATTCTCCTACGAGCAGTACTTC. As protein: CASGKGEGFSYEQYF.

The chain is built from TRBV29-1 and TRBJ2-1, with 9 bases identical to TRBD2. J gave up 6 bases and V 4 bases, and 10 bases lay outside the gene matches. Germline V gives CDR1 SQVTM, CDR2 ANQGSEA. The CDR3 extends over 15 amino acids. The CDR3 sequence: CSVGRVAGVGNEQFF. In DNA, the CDR3 is TGCAGCGTTGGTCGGGTAGCGGGAGTAGGCAATGAGCAGTTCTTC.

The genes are TRBV19 and TRBJ2-7; D possibly corresponds to TRBD2 (6 bases). The V end was cut by 3 bases, the J end by 0 bases, with 12 bases between. The CDR3 runs to 15 residues. Germline CDR1 LNHDA, CDR2 SQIVND (reference sequence). CDR3 in DNA: TGTGCCAGTAGTATGGTTAGCGGTGTCTCCTACGAGCAGTACTTC. Its translation is CASSMVSGVSYEQYF.

This clone was found a few times. V gene TRBV9 combines with J gene TRBJ1-2; D is undetermined. V was clipped by 7 bases and J by 4 bases, with 11 bases between them. This CDR3 has 12 residues. Germline lookup yields CDR1 SGDLS and CDR2 YYNGEE. In nucleotides, the CDR3 is TGTGCCAGCGAGGGATTGGGCTATGGCTACACCTTC. Translating gives CASEGLGYGYTF.

This sequence joins TRBV6-6 and TRBJ2-5, with D possibly matching TRBD2 (6 bases). Between the trimmed V and J ends, which lost 3 bases and 5 bases, there was a span of 19 bases. From germline, CDR1 is MNHNY and CDR2 SVGAGI (reference sequence). This CDR3 region has 16 residues. The chain's CDR3 is CASSYSRWGRKETQYF. Here the CDR3 DNA reads TGTGCCAGCAGTTATTCCCGATGGGGGAGGAAGGAGACCCAGTACTTC.

The chain combines TRBV23-1 with TRBJ2-7; 9 bases map to TRBD1. TRBV23-1 counts as an open reading frame of uncertain function. V lost 8 bases, J lost 1 base, and 15 bases stayed unmatched. The length of the CDR3 is 17 residues. In DNA form, the CDR3 reads TGCGCCAGCGGATGGCCGGGTAGGGACAGGGAATCCTACGAGCAGTACTTC. Its protein is CASGWPGRDRESYEQYF.

V usage is TRBV7-9 and J usage is TRBJ1-6; 8 nucleotides line up with TRBD1. CDR3 length equals 14 residues. The germline gives CDR1 SEHNR, CDR2 FQNEAQ (reference sequence). V was pared by 5 bases and J by 8 bases, with 5 bases of the junction left unmatched. The CDR3 reads CASSPDRDDSPLHF. The CDR3 DNA sequence: TGTGCCAGCAGCCCGGACAGGGATGATTCACCCCTCCACTTT.

V usage is TRBV11-2 and J usage is TRBJ2-7, with D possibly matching TRBD2 (5 bases). Germline CDR1 SGHAT, CDR2 FQNNGV. CDR3 length equals 16 residues. V was clipped by 5 bases and J by 3 bases, with 20 bases between them. The CDR3 sequence: CASSLSGWGTGYEQYF. CDR3 DNA: TGTGCCAGCAGCCTAAGCGGCTGGGGAACTGGCTACGAGCAGTACTTC. The full variable domain, in which reference TRBV11-2 and TRBJ2-7 provide the parts outside the CDR3, is EAGVAQSPRYKIIEKRQSVAFWCNPISGHATLYWYQQILGQGPKLLIQFQNNGVVDDSQLPKDRFSAERLKGVDSTLKIQPAKLEDSAVYLCASSLSGWGTGYEQYFGPGTRLTVT.

This clone was found once. The gene calls are TRBV7-6 and TRBJ1-1; D may be TRBD1 (5 bases). The V gene's germline CDR1 is SGHVS and CDR2 FNYEAQ. The V end lost 1 base, the J end lost 4 bases, and 13 bases lay between the germline ends. The CDR3 length is 15 residues. CDR3 sequence: CASSLVDQGFTEAFF. The DNA for the CDR3 is TGTGCCAGCAGCTTAGTAGATCAGGGTTTCACTGAAGCTTTCTTT.

This clone was found a few times. The chain is built from TRBV28 and TRBJ1-1; the D gene is possibly TRBD1 (6 bases). The CDR3 loop spans 12 amino acids. From germline, CDR1 is MDHEN and CDR2 SYDVKM. Trimming took off 6 bases at V and 5 bases at J, with 10 bases between the two ends. The CDR3 region has the DNA TGTGCCAGCAGAGCAGGGGTAACTGAAGCTTTCTTT. Residues: CASRAGVTEAFF.

CDR3 sequence reads: CASSGPSTDTQYF. CDR3 nucleotide sequence: TGTGCCAGCAGCGGGCCCTCCACAGATACGCAGTATTTT. The rearrangement links TRBV9 to TRBJ2-3; no firm D call. The CDR3 totals 13 residues. CDR1 and CDR2 (germline): SGDLS, YYNGEE. Trimming shortened V by 3 bases and J by 2 bases, and 7 bases separated the two germline ends.

The J gene is TRBJ2-6, the V gene TRBV5-1, with D tentatively TRBD2 (6 bases). The germline V and J ends were trimmed by 4 bases and 2 bases, with 13 bases remaining between them. Germline loops: CDR1 SGHRS, CDR2 YFSETQ. The CDR3 loop spans 16 amino acids. DNA of the CDR3: TGCGCCAGCAGCGCGCGGAGGGTACCTGGGGCCAACGTCCTGACTTTC. Protein product: CASSARRVPGANVLTF.

The gene calls are TRBV25-1 and TRBJ2-3; tentative D call: TRBD1 (6 bases). CDR1 and CDR2 from the germline V gene are MGHDK and SYGVNS. V was trimmed by 3 bases and J by 4 bases, leaving 14 bases between them. This CDR3 is built from 15 residues. The CDR3 nucleotides read TGTGCCAGCAGTGAGCGAACAGGGTCGGCAGATACGCAGTATTTT. Its protein is CASSERTGSADTQYF.

The chain employs TRBV9 and TRBJ1-1, with D unclear. The CDR3 totals 15 residues. Trimming shortened V by 0 bases and J by 2 bases, and 11 bases separated the two germline ends. Per germline, CDR1 SGDLS and CDR2 YYNGEE. The CDR3 region is CASSVGAAGNTEAFF. For the CDR3, the DNA is TGTGCCAGCAGCGTAGGGGCAGCGGGCAACACTGAAGCTTTCTTT.

This sequence joins TRBV6-7 and TRBJ2-1, with 7 bases that match TRBD2. TRBV6-7 is an ORF, with its function uncertain. The ends lost 4 bases at V and 7 bases at J; junction bases unmatched: 4. The CDR3 is made up of 13 amino acids. CDR3 loop: CASSSPGGNEQFF. CDR3 DNA: TGTGCCAGCAGTTCCCCCGGGGGGAATGAGCAGTTCTTC.

This chain links TRBV7-8 with TRBJ2-7, with 14 bases lining up with TRBD2. The junction had 10 bases not matched to a gene; V was cut back by 5 bases and J by 7 bases. Germline V gene sequence: CDR1 SGHVS, CDR2 FQNEAQ. This CDR3 is 16 amino acids long. The CDR3 sequence: CASSVIGTSGSWEQYF. The CDR3 DNA sequence: TGTGCCAGCAGCGTTATAGGGACTAGCGGGAGCTGGGAGCAGTACTTC.

This clone was recorded a few times. The J gene is TRBJ1-2, the V gene TRBV28; D call uncertain. The CDR3 extends over 15 amino acids. CDR1 is MDHEN, CDR2 SYDVKM, per germline. V lost 7 bases and J lost 8, with 23 bases in between. The chain's CDR3 is CASILSLRTSNGYTF. Written as DNA, the CDR3 is TGTGCCAGCATTCTCTCACTCCGGACTTCTAACGGCTACACCTTC.

The genes are TRBV19 and TRBJ2-5; D perhaps matches TRBD2 (5 bases). This CDR3 contains 15 residues. In germline, CDR1 is LNHDA, CDR2 SQIVND (reference sequence). With 3 bases removed from V and 5 bases from J, the gap between germline ends came to 16 bases. This CDR3 is CASSISRTDWETQYF. The CDR3 DNA reads TGTGCCAGTAGTATCAGCAGGACGGACTGGGAGACCCAGTACTTC.

The genes are TRBV5-1 and TRBJ1-1, with 10 positions matching TRBD1. This CDR3 has 14 residues. The ends lost 4 bases at V and 5 bases at J; junction bases unmatched: 5. The germline V gene encodes CDR1 SGHRS and CDR2 YFSETQ. DNA for the CDR3: TGCGCCAGCAGCCCCTCGGACAGGGGGACTGAAGCTTTCTTT. This gives the protein CASSPSDRGTEAFF.

Only one count was recorded for this clone. This chain uses TRBV28 with TRBJ2-2; 12 bases fit TRBD1. CDR1 MDHEN and CDR2 SYDVKM come from the germline V gene. J gave up 5 bases and V 3 bases, and 7 bases lay outside the gene matches. The CDR3 spans 17 residues. Here the CDR3 reads CASSFRGTGGRTGELFF. CDR3 nucleotide sequence: TGTGCCAGCAGTTTTAGGGGGACAGGGGGCAGGACCGGGGAGCTGTTTTTT. The variable domain in full, with the rest retrieved from reference TRBV28 and TRBJ2-2, is DVKVTQSSRYLVKRTGEKVFLECVQDMDHENMFWYRQDPGLGLRLIYFSYDVKMKEKGDIPEGYSVSREKKERFSLILESASTNQTSMYLCASSFRGTGGRTGELFFGEGSRLTVL.

V usage is TRBV6-5 and J usage is TRBJ1-1, with a tentative D call TRBD1 (6 bases). The length of the CDR3 is 13 residues. The V and J ends lost 5 bases and 6 bases respectively, with 13 bases between them. Germline CDR1 MNHEY, CDR2 SVGAGI. The CDR3 region has the DNA TGTGCCAGCAGTGCGGGGGGCGGCGCTGAAGCTTTCTTT. Protein: CASSAGGGAEAFF.

This clone has a handful of counts. This sequence joins TRBV11-2 and TRBJ2-5, with D unresolved. The better agreement between TRBJ2-7 and the DNA end casts doubt on the J call. Germline CDR1 reads SGHAT; CDR2 reads FQNNGV. The CDR3 has 14 amino acids. CDR3 in amino acids: CASSLSTAIYEQYF. The CDR3 DNA reads TGTGCCAGCAGCTTAAGTACAGCAATCTACGAGCAGTACTTC.

In this sample, this clone turned up once. V gene TRBV28 combines with J gene TRBJ1-6; D remains ambiguous. The V end lost 6 bases, the J end lost 10 bases, and 16 bases lay between the germline ends. The CDR3 length is 14 residues. CDR1 MDHEN and CDR2 SYDVKM come from the germline V gene. In DNA form, the CDR3 reads TGTGCCAGCAGCCCCCAGGAGCGGGAATCACCCCTCCACTTT. It yields the protein CASSPQERESPLHF.

J is TRBJ1-1 and V is TRBV4-2; 9 bases agree with TRBD1. CDR3 size: 17 residues. The V gene end was trimmed by 1 base and the J gene end by 2 bases; junction bases not matched to a gene: 8. Germline V gene sequence: CDR1 LGHNA, CDR2 YNFKEQ. Written as DNA, the CDR3 is TGTGCCAGCAGCCAAGCCGAACAGGGGGCAGGAAACACTGAAGCTTTCTTT. Translating gives CASSQAEQGAGNTEAFF.

The V and J genes are TRBV28 and TRBJ2-7; 7 bases align to TRBD1. The germline gives CDR1 MDHEN, CDR2 SYDVKM. V shed 2 bases, J shed 0 bases, and the junction held 16 bases outside the gene matches. This CDR3 has 19 residues. The CDR3 sequence: CASSLPGPVQGVVSYEQYF. DNA of the CDR3: TGTGCCAGCAGTTTACCCGGGCCGGTCCAGGGGGTAGTCTCCTACGAGCAGTACTTC.

The V gene is TRBV27, the J gene TRBJ2-1; 10 positions agree with TRBD2. Germline CDR1 is MNHEY and CDR2 is SMNVEV (reference sequence). CDR3 length: 13 amino acids. Losses at the gene ends were 7 bases for V and 6 bases for J; bases not matched to a gene: 3. Here the CDR3 DNA reads TGTGCCAGCACGACTAGCGGGCTCAATGAGCAGTTCTTC. This translates into CASTTSGLNEQFF.